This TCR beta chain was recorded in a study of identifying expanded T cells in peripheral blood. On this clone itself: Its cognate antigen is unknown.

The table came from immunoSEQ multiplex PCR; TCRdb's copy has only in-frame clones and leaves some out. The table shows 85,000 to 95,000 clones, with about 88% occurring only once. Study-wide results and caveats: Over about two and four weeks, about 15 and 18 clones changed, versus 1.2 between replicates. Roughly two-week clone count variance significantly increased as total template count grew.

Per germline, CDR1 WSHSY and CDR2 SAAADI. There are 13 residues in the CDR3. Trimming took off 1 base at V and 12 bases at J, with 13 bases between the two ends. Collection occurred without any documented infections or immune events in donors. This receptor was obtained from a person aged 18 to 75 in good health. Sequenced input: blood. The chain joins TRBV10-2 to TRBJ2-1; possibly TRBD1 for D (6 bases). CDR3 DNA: TGCGCCAGCAGTGAGTATAGGGACAAAGGGCAGTTCTTC. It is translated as CASSEYRDKGQFF.